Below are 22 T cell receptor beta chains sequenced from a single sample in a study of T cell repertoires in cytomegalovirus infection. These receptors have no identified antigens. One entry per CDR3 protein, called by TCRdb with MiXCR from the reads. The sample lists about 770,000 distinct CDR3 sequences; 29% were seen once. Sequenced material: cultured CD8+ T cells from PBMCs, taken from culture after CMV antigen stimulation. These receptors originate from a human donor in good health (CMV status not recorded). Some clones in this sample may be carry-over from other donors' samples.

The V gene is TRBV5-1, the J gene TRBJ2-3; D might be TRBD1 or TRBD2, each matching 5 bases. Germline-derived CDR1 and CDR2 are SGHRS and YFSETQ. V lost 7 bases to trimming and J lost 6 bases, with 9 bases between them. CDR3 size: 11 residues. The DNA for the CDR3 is TGCGCCAGCGGAGAGGGGGATACGCAGTATTTT. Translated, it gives CASGEGDTQYF. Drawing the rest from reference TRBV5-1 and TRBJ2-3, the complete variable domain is KAGVTQTPRYLIKTRGQQVTLSCSPISGHRSVSWYQQTPGQGLQFLFEYFSETQRNKGNFPGRFSGRQFSNSRSEMNVSTLELGDSALYLCASGEGDTQYFGPGTRLTVL.

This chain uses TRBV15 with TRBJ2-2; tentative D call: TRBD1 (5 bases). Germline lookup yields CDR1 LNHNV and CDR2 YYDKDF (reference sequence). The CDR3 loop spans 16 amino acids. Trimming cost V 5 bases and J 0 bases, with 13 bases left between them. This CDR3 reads CATSRPRQSNTGELFF. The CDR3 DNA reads TGTGCCACCAGCCGACCGCGACAGTCGAACACCGGGGAGCTGTTTTTT.

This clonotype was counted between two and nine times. This CDR3 reads CATSRDGPLAGGPCEQFF. The CDR3 bases are TGTGCCACCAGCAGAGATGGTCCTCTAGCGGGGGGGCCTTGTGAGCAGTTCTTC. This chain links TRBV15 with TRBJ2-1, with 12 bases matching TRBD2. The CDR3 extends over 18 amino acids. The trim removed 0 bases at V and 9 bases at J, leaving 12 bases unmatched. Germline V gene lookup returns CDR1 LNHNV and CDR2 YYDKDF (reference sequence).

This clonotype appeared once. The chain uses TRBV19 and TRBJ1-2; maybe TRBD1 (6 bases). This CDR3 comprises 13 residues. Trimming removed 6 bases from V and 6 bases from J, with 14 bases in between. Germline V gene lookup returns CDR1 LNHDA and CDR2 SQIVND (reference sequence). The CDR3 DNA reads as TGTGCCAGTAGACAGGGTGTCAGTCATGGCTACACCTTC. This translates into CASRQGVSHGYTF.

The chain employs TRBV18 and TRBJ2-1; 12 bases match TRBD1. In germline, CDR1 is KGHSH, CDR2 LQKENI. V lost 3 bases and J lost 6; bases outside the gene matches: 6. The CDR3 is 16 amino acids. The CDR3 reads CASSPRDRGLVNEQFF. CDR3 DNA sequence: TGTGCCAGCTCACCGCGGGACAGGGGGCTGGTCAATGAGCAGTTCTTC. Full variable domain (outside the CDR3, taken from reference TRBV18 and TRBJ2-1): NAGVMQNPRHLVRRRGQEARLRCSPMKGHSHVYWYRQLPEEGLKFMVYLQKENIIDESGMPKERFSAEFPKEGPSILRIQQVVRGDSAAYFCASSPRDRGLVNEQFFGPGTRLTVL.

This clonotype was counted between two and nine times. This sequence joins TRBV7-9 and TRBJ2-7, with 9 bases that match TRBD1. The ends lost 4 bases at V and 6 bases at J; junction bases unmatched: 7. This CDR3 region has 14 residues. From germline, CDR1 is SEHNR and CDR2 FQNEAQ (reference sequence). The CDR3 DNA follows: TGTGCCAGCAGCTCCGACAGGGGGTTATTCGAGCAGTACTTC. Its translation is CASSSDRGLFEQYF.

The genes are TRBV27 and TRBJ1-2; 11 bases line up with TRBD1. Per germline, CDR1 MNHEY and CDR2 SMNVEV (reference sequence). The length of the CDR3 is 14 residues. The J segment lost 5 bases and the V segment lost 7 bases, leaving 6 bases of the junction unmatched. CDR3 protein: CASKGQGAIYGYTF. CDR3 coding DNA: TGTGCCAGCAAAGGACAGGGGGCCATTTATGGCTACACCTTC.

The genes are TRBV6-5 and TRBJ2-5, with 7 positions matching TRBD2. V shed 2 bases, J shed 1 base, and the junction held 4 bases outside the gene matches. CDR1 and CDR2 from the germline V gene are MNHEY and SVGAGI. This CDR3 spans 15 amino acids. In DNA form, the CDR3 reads TGTGCCAGCAGTTACGGGGGGGAGGCCCAAGAGACCCAGTACTTC. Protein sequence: CASSYGGEAQETQYF.

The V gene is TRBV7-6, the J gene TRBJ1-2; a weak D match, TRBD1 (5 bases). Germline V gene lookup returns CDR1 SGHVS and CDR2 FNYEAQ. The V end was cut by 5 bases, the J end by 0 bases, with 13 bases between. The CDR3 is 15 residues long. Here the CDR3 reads CASSPLGGANYGYTF. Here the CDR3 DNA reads TGTGCCAGCAGCCCACTGGGGGGGGCTAACTATGGCTACACCTTC.

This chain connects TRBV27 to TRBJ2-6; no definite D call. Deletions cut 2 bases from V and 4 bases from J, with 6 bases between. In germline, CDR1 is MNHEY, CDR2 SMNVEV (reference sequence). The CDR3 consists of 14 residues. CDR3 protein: CASSLGMGANVLTF. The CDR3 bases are TGTGCCAGCAGTTTAGGGATGGGGGCCAACGTCCTGACTTTC.

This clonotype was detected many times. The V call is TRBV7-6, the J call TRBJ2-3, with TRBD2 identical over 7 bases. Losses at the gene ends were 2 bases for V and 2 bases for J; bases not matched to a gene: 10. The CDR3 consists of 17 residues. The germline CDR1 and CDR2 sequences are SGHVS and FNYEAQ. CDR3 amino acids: CASSLTGSGVTTDTQYF. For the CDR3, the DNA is TGTGCCAGCAGCTTAACGGGGAGCGGGGTCACCACAGATACGCAGTATTTT.

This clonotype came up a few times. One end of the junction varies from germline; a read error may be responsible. DNA for the CDR3: TGTGCCAGCAGTACCGGACTTTCAAAGATCTTC. Protein sequence: CASSTGLSKIF. The J gene is TRBJ2-1, the V gene TRBV6-2 or TRBV6-3, with D perhaps TRBD2 (5 bases). CDR3 length: 11 amino acids. Germline assignment: CDR1 MNHEY and CDR2 SVGEGT.

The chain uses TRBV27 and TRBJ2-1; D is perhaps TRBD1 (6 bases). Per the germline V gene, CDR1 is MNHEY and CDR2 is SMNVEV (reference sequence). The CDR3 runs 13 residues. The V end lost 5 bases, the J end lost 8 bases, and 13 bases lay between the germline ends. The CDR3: CASSPQGIDEQFF. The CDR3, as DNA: TGTGCCAGCAGTCCCCAGGGGATCGATGAGCAGTTCTTC.

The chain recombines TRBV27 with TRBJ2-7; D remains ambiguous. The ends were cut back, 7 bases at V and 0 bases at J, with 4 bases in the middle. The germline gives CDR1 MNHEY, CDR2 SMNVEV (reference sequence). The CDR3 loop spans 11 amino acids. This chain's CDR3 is CASIGSYEQYV. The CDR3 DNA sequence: TGTGCCAGCATCGGCTCCTACGAGCAGTACGTC.

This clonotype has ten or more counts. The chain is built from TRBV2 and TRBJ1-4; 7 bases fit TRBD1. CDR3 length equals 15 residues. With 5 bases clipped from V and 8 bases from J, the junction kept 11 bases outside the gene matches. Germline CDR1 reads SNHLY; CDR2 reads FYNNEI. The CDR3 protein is CASSYYRGSGEKLFF. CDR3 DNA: TGTGCCAGCAGTTACTACAGGGGATCAGGGGAAAAACTGTTTTTT. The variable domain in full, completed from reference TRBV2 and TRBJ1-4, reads EPEVTQTPSHQVTQMGQEVILRCVPISNHLYFYWYRQILGQKVEFLVSFYNNEISEKSEIFDDQFSVERPDGSNFTLKIRSTKLEDSAMYFCASSYYRGSGEKLFFGSGTQLSVL.

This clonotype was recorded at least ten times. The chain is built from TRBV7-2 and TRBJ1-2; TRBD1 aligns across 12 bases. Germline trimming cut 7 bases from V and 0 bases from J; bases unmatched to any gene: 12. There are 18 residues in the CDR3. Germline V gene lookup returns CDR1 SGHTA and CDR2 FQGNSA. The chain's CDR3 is CASTPRDRGLLANYGYTF. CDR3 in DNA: TGTGCCAGCACTCCCCGGGACAGGGGGCTTTTAGCTAACTATGGCTACACCTTC.

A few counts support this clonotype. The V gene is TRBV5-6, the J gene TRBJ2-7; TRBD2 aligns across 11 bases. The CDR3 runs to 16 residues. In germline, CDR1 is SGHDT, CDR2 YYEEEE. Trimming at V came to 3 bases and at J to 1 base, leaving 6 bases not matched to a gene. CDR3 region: CASSYTSGGASYEQYV. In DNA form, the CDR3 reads TGTGCCAGCAGCTATACTAGCGGGGGAGCATCCTACGAGCAGTACGTC.

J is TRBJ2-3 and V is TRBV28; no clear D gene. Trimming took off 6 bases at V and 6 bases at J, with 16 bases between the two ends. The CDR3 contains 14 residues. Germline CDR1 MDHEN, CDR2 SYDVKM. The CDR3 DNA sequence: TGTGCCAGCAGCCCCCCCCCCAGCTTGGATACGCAGTATTTT. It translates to CASSPPPSLDTQYF.

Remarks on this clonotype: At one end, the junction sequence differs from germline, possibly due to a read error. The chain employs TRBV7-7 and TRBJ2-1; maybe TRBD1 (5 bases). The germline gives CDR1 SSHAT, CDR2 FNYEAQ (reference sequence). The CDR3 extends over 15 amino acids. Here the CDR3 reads CASSLGGQGRGEQFF. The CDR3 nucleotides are TGTGCTAGCAGCTTAGGTGGGCAGGGTCGAGGAGAGCAGTTCTTC.

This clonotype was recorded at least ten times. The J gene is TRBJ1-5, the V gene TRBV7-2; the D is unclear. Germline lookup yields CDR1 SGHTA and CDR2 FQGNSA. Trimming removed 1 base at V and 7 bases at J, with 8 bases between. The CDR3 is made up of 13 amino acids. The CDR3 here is CASSLGSRQPQHF. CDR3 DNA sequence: TGTGCCAGCAGCTTAGGTTCGCGCCAGCCCCAGCATTTT.

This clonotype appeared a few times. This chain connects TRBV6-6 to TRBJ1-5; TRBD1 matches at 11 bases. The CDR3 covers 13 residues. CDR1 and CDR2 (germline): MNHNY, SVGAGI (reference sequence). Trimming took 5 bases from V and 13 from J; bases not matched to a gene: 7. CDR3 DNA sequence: TGTGCCAGCAGTGGACAGGGGGCAGCGTCTCAGCATTTT. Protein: CASSGQGAASQHF.

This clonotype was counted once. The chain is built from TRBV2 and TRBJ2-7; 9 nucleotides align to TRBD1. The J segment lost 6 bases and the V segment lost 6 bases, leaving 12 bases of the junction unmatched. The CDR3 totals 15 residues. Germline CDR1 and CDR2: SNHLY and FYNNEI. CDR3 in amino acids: CASRSPGQGRPEQYF. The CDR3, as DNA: TGTGCCAGCAGATCTCCGGGACAGGGCCGCCCCGAGCAGTACTTC.